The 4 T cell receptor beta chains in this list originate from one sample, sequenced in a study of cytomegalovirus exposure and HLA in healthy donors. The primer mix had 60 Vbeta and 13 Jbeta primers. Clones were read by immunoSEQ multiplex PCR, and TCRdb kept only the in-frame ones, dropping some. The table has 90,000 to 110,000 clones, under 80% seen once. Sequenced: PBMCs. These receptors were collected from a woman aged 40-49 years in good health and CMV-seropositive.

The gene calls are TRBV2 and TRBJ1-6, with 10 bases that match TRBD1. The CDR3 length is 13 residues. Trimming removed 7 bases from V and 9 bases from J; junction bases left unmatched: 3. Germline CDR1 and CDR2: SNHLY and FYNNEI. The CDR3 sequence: CASTDRGLSPLHF. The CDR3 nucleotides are TGTGCCAGCACCGACAGGGGGCTTTCACCCCTCCACTTT.

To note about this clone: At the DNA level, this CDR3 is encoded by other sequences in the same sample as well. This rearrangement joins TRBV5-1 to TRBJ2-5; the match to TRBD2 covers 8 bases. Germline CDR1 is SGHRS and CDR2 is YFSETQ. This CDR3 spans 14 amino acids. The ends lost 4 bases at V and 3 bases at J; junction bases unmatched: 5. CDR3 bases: TGCGCCAGCAGCCTCGGGGGGGGAGAAGAGACCCAGTACTTC. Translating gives CASSLGGGEETQYF. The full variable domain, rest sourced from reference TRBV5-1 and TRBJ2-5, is KAGVTQTPRYLIKTRGQQVTLSCSPISGHRSVSWYQQTPGQGLQFLFEYFSETQRNKGNFPGRFSGRQFSNSRSEMNVSTLELGDSALYLCASSLGGGEETQYFGPGTRLLVL.

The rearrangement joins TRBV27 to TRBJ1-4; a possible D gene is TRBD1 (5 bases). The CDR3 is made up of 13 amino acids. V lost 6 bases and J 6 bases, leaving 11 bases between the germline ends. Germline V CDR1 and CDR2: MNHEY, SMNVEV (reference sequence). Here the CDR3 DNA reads TGTGCCAGCAGGGGGCAGGGTGATGAAAAACTGTTTTTT. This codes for CASRGQGDEKLFF.

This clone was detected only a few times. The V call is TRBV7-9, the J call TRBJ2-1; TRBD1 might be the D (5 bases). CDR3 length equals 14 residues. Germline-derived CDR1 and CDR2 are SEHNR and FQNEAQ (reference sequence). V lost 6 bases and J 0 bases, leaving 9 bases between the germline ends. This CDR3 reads CASRDILSYNEQFF. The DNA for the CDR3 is TGTGCCAGCAGGGACATCCTCTCCTACAATGAGCAGTTCTTC.